This TCR beta chain stems from a study of CD8 T cells in Susac syndrome. RNA totalling about 0.45 to 1 ug underwent reverse transcription with random hexamers. The TCR beta CDR3 was amplified by immunoSEQ multiplex PCR across 54 Vbeta, 13 Jbeta. TCRdb ran MiXCR on the immunoSEQ multiplex PCR reads and lists one entry per CDR3 protein. Of about 290,000 distinct CDR3 sequences in the sample, 89% were seen once. The CDR3 loop spans 16 amino acids. V gave up 6 bases and J gave up 4 bases, with 21 bases separating them. The multiple sclerosis control group consisted of treatment-naive patients whose relapsing-remitting disease, which was either stable or active, fulfilled revised McDonald criteria. Negative isolation was applied to CD8+ and CD4+ T cells, and FACS enrichment was applied to TEMRA cells.

The clonotype comes from a human donor with multiple sclerosis. The rearrangement links TRBV12-3 or TRBV12-4 to TRBJ1-1, with D perhaps matching TRBD1 (6 bases). Sequencing input: CD8+ T cells from PBMCs. CDR3 DNA sequence: TGTGCCAGCAGGTGGACTGCGAGGGGGGAGGTCACTGAAGCTTTCTTT. Its translation is CASRWTARGEVTEAFF.